This TCR beta chain was recorded in a study of blood T cell repertoires in COVID-19. Recovered Cohort 3 donors showed two negative PCRs, clearance, or symptom resolution. Only in-frame clones appear in the TCRdb table, and some are missing; sequencing was by immunoSEQ multiplex PCR. The sample has about 480,000 clones; 88% are singletons. The CDR3 runs 17 residues. The V and J ends lost 3 bases and 5 bases respectively, with 23 bases between them. Germline-derived CDR1 and CDR2 are SGDLS and YYNGEE. The source material was PBMCs or T cells enriched from blood (not recorded which). This chain connects TRBV9 to TRBJ1-2, with D possibly being TRBD1 (5 bases). This TCR derives from a middle-aged woman who had recovered from COVID-19. CDR3 DNA: TGTGCCAGCAGCGCCCCTAGTGGCAGGCGGGGACCGTATGGCTACACCTTC. It is translated as CASSAPSGRRGPYGYTF.